A single sample is the source of the 27 T cell receptor beta chains below, sequenced in a study of blood T cell repertoires in COVID-19. Sequenced by immunoSEQ multiplex PCR; TCRdb stores in-frame clones only, minus some. This sample has tens of thousands of clones, with 87% found just once. The sample taken for sequencing was peripheral blood. The origin of the receptors is a woman aged 60-75 years with COVID-19, enrolled during active disease.

The V and J genes are TRBV19 and TRBJ2-7; TRBD1 aligns across 7 bases. The CDR3 covers 15 residues. V lost 5 bases to trimming and J lost 2 bases; unmatched junction nucleotides: 9. The germline V gene encodes CDR1 LNHDA and CDR2 SQIVND (reference sequence). Here the CDR3 DNA reads TGTGCCAGTAGTCGGGCCGGGACAGTGCCCTACGAGCAGTACTTC. Encoded protein: CASSRAGTVPYEQYF.

The chain is built from TRBV9 and TRBJ1-2, with no clear D. Germline V gives CDR1 SGDLS, CDR2 YYNGEE. The V gene lost 4 bases and the J gene lost 4 bases, with 8 bases spanning the gap. This CDR3 contains 12 residues. The CDR3 loop reads CASSTAGYGYTF. DNA of the CDR3: TGTGCCAGCAGCACAGCAGGCTATGGCTACACCTTC.

V usage is TRBV2 and J usage is TRBJ1-4; D might be TRBD1 (5 bases). The CDR3 sequence is 14 residues long. The germline V gene has CDR1 SNHLY and CDR2 FYNNEI. The ends were cut back, 6 bases at V and 6 bases at J, with 14 bases in the middle. The CDR3 loop reads CASRDGPGDEKLFF. The CDR3 DNA is TGTGCCAGCAGGGATGGACCGGGGGATGAAAAACTGTTTTTT.

The CDR3 spells CATTGEEGGYTF. CDR3 in DNA: TGCGCCACCACAGGGGAAGAGGGTGGCTACACCTTC. The rearrangement links TRBV4-1 to TRBJ1-2, with TRBD1 matching 7 bases. The V gene's germline CDR1 is MGHRA and CDR2 YSYEKL. There are 12 residues in the CDR3. Trimming cost V 10 bases and J 7 bases; bases outside gene matches: 9.

The J gene is TRBJ1-1, the V gene TRBV7-9, with TRBD1 matching 8 bases. CDR3 length: 17 amino acids. V shed 1 base, J shed 4 bases, and the junction held 11 bases outside the gene matches. In germline, CDR1 is SEHNR, CDR2 FQNEAQ (reference sequence). The CDR3 is CASSLGASGQGGTEAFF. The CDR3 nucleotides are TGTGCCAGCAGCTTAGGGGCTTCCGGACAGGGAGGCACTGAAGCTTTCTTT.

The CDR3, as DNA: TGTGCCAGTAGTAGCCCGGGTTGGGATCAGCCCCAGCATTTT. This codes for CASSSPGWDQPQHF. The genes are TRBV19 and TRBJ1-5; unclear D gene. Germline V gene data show CDR1 as LNHDA and CDR2 as SQIVND (reference sequence). Trimming removed 4 bases at V and 5 bases at J, with 12 bases between. The CDR3 length is 14 residues.

The rearrangement joins TRBV18 to TRBJ1-2, with D uncertain. Trimming left V 0 bases short and J 4 bases short, with 18 bases between. The CDR3 totals 17 residues. CDR1 is KGHSH, CDR2 LQKENI, per germline. The DNA of the CDR3 is TGTGCCAGCTCACCACCGAGTTCGGGGTCGGGGAGCTATGGCTACACCTTC. Translating it yields CASSPPSSGSGSYGYTF.

This clone was seen only a few times. The V and J genes are TRBV7-2 and TRBJ2-3, with a weak D call TRBD2 (5 bases). This CDR3 region has 13 residues. Trimming removed 5 bases from V and 4 bases from J, with 10 bases in between. Germline CDR1 SGHTA, CDR2 FQGNSA. The DNA of the CDR3 is TGTGCCAGCAGCCGAAATAGCGCAGATACGCAGTATTTT. It encodes CASSRNSADTQYF.

J is TRBJ2-7 and V is TRBV6-5; D is perhaps TRBD1 (5 bases). Between the trimmed V and J ends, which lost 6 bases and 0 bases, there was a span of 6 bases. This CDR3 is built from 12 residues. CDR1 and CDR2 from the germline V gene are MNHEY and SVGAGI. CDR3 DNA: TGTGCCAGCAGGCAGGGCTCCTACGAGCAGTACTTC. It encodes CASRQGSYEQYF.

V usage is TRBV6-2 or TRBV6-3 and J usage is TRBJ2-3; the D gene is possibly TRBD1 (5 bases). Germline V gene sequence: CDR1 MNHEY, CDR2 SVGEGT. V shed 2 bases and J shed 4 bases, with 7 bases lying between them. The CDR3 loop spans 13 amino acids. The CDR3 sequence is CASSYAGSDTQYF. CDR3 nucleotide sequence: TGTGCCAGCAGTTACGCAGGGTCAGATACGCAGTATTTT.

The rearrangement joins TRBV27 to TRBJ1-6; a possible D gene is TRBD1 (5 bases). V lost 6 bases to trimming and J lost 10 bases, with 16 bases between them. The CDR3 length is 14 residues. Germline V gene sequence: CDR1 MNHEY, CDR2 SMNVEV (reference sequence). DNA for the CDR3: TGTGCCAGCAGACCCTCGGGGGGTAACTCACCCCTCCACTTT. Its protein is CASRPSGGNSPLHF.

Here the CDR3 DNA reads TGTGCCATCAGTGGGGACAGGGGATCCTACGAGCAGTACTTC. Protein sequence: CAISGDRGSYEQYF. V usage is TRBV10-3 and J usage is TRBJ2-7; 10 nucleotides agree with TRBD1. CDR1 is ENHRY, CDR2 SYGVKD, per germline. This CDR3 is 14 amino acids long. The V segment lost 4 bases and the J segment 1 base; nucleotides outside the gene matches: 1.

This sequence joins TRBV6-5 and TRBJ2-3, with 7 nucleotides matching TRBD2. Germline trimming cut 0 bases from V and 1 base from J; bases unmatched to any gene: 4. CDR1 and CDR2 (germline): MNHEY, SVGAGI. The CDR3 covers 16 residues. Written as DNA, the CDR3 is TGTGCCAGCAGTTACTCTGGGGGGGTCGGCACAGATACGCAGTATTTT. It yields the protein CASSYSGGVGTDTQYF.

V and J are TRBV12-3 or TRBV12-4 and TRBJ1-6, with TRBD1 identical over 9 bases. After removal of 6 bases from V and 11 bases from J, the junction contained 5 bases not matched to a gene. This CDR3 has 13 residues. The CDR3 bases are TGTGCCAGCAGCGGGACAGGGTGGACACCCCTCCACTTT. It specifies CASSGTGWTPLHF.

The V and J genes are TRBV15 and TRBJ2-3; 7 nucleotides agree with TRBD2. CDR3 size: 15 residues. Unmatched junction bases numbered 10, after V lost 5 bases and J lost 5 bases. Germline-derived CDR1 and CDR2 are LNHNV and YYDKDF (reference sequence). CDR3 sequence reads: CATSGGGWAGDTQYF. The CDR3, as DNA: TGTGCCACCAGCGGCGGGGGTTGGGCCGGAGATACGCAGTATTTT.

The chain uses TRBV2 and TRBJ1-5; a possible D gene is TRBD1 (6 bases). Germline V gene lookup returns CDR1 SNHLY and CDR2 FYNNEI. V lost 3 bases, J lost 2 bases, and 14 bases lay in between. The CDR3 spans 16 residues. CDR3 nucleotide sequence: TGTGCCAGCAGTGATATTACAGGGTTCGGCAATCAGCCCCAGCATTTT. Its translation is CASSDITGFGNQPQHF.

The V and J genes are TRBV7-2 and TRBJ2-5, with TRBD2 matching 14 bases. In germline, CDR1 is SGHTA, CDR2 FQGNSA. This CDR3 has 17 amino acids. V lost 5 bases and J lost 7; bases outside the gene matches: 12. The CDR3 sequence is CASSPAPTSGGGGTQYF. Written as DNA, the CDR3 is TGTGCCAGCAGCCCAGCCCCGACTAGCGGGGGGGGTGGGACCCAGTACTTC. Using reference TRBV7-2 and TRBJ2-5 for the parts outside the CDR3, the full variable domain is GAGVSQSPSNKVTEKGKDVELRCDPISGHTALYWYRQSLGQGLEFLIYFQGNSAPDKSGLPSDRFSAERTGGSVSTLTIQRTQQEDSAVYLCASSPAPTSGGGGTQYFGPGTRLLVL.

V is TRBV7-9 and J is TRBJ1-4; a weak D match, TRBD1 (5 bases). The germline V gene encodes CDR1 SEHNR and CDR2 FQNEAQ (reference sequence). The CDR3 spans 13 residues. V was clipped by 2 bases and J by 7 bases, with 8 bases between them. The CDR3 DNA sequence: TGTGCCAGCAGCTTAATCGGGGGTGAAAAACTGTTTTTT. Protein product: CASSLIGGEKLFF.

This clone came up a few times. This chain connects TRBV30 to TRBJ1-6; perhaps TRBD1 as D (5 bases). V lost 0 bases to trimming and J lost 6 bases, with 9 bases between them. CDR3 size: 14 residues. Germline V gene sequence: CDR1 GTSNPN, CDR2 SVGIG (reference sequence). The CDR3 loop reads CAWSVTGSNSPLHF. The CDR3 DNA reads as TGTGCCTGGAGTGTAACAGGTAGTAATTCACCCCTCCACTTT.

This clone has just one count. The chain carries TRBV12-3 or TRBV12-4 and TRBJ1-6; the D is unclear. The CDR3 totals 11 residues. V lost 6 bases and J lost 6, with 3 bases in between. The CDR3 spells CASSRNSPLHF. The CDR3 DNA reads as TGTGCCAGCAGCCGTAATTCACCCCTCCACTTT.

The chain carries TRBV18 and TRBJ1-1; 7 bases fit TRBD1. V gave up 2 bases and J gave up 3 bases; unmatched junction bases: 12. The CDR3 length is 17 residues. Looked up from germline, CDR1 is KGHSH and CDR2 is LQKENI. The CDR3 sequence: CASSPMEGASVYTEAFF. CDR3 coding DNA: TGTGCCAGCTCACCAATGGAGGGGGCAAGTGTATACACTGAAGCTTTCTTT.

This chain connects TRBV7-2 to TRBJ1-1; 7 bases are a match to TRBD1. The CDR3 covers 17 residues. Germline loops: CDR1 SGHTA, CDR2 FQGNSA. The J segment lost 1 base and the V segment lost 2 bases, leaving 10 bases of the junction unmatched. CDR3 loop: CASSLKGAGTANTEAFF. Here the CDR3 DNA reads TGTGCCAGCAGCTTAAAAGGAGCCGGGACAGCGAACACTGAAGCTTTCTTT.

The V gene is TRBV9, the J gene TRBJ1-5; D may be TRBD1 (6 bases). The CDR3 has 14 amino acids. Germline V gives CDR1 SGDLS, CDR2 YYNGEE. The V gene lost 4 bases and the J gene lost 6 bases, with 14 bases spanning the gap. This chain's CDR3 is CASSQSQGSQPQHF. The CDR3 DNA reads as TGTGCCAGCAGCCAGTCCCAGGGGAGTCAGCCCCAGCATTTT.

Only one count was recorded for this clone. The rearrangement joins TRBV27 to TRBJ1-1; 8 bases are shared with TRBD1. Per germline, CDR1 MNHEY and CDR2 SMNVEV (reference sequence). J lost 5 bases, V lost 3 bases, and 5 bases had no gene match. The CDR3 loop spans 14 amino acids. CDR3 sequence: CASSLFRGQTEAFF. The CDR3 DNA reads as TGTGCCAGCAGTTTGTTCAGGGGGCAAACTGAAGCTTTCTTT.

This clone appeared a few times. CDR3: CASSLGTGGREQYF. In DNA form, the CDR3 reads TGTGCCAGCAGTTTGGGGACAGGGGGTAGGGAGCAGTACTTC. The chain employs TRBV28 and TRBJ2-7; TRBD1 matches 11 bases. Germline V lookup: CDR1 MDHEN, CDR2 SYDVKM. Trimming cost V 3 bases and J 7 bases; bases outside gene matches: 5. The length of the CDR3 is 14 residues.

The chain has TRBV7-3 and TRBJ2-1, with 9 bases that match TRBD1. CDR3 size: 17 residues. After removal of 1 base from V and 9 bases from J, the junction contained 13 bases not matched to a gene. Germline V gives CDR1 SGHTA, CDR2 FQGTGA. CDR3 DNA: TGTGCCAGCAGCTTAAACTCTCCGGGACAGGGTCTTGGTGAGCAGTTCTTC. Translated: CASSLNSPGQGLGEQFF.

The rearrangement joins TRBV6-2 or TRBV6-3 to TRBJ2-1; 9 bases agree with TRBD1. The CDR3 contains 14 residues. With 4 bases clipped from V and 6 bases from J, the junction kept 4 bases outside the gene matches. Germline assignment: CDR1 MNHEY and CDR2 SVGEGT. For the CDR3, the DNA is TGTGCCAGCAGTTCCCCGGGACAGGGCAATGAGCAGTTCTTC. It encodes CASSSPGQGNEQFF.